Below are 5 T cell receptor beta chains sequenced from a single sample in a study of T cells in Graves' hyperthyroidism and ophthalmopathy. Researchers amplified the TCR beta CDR3 regions from RNA transcripts. The HTBI primer set served for first-round RT-PCR of the TCR CDR3. Using its own MiXCR run on the multiplex PCR reads, TCRdb lists one record per CDR3 protein. Counted here are 350,000 or so distinct CDR3 sequences, about 18% occurring once; the ten biggest clones make up 45% to 55%. Sequencing input: blood. These receptors were collected from a woman in her fifties or sixties with Graves' hyperthyroidism.

The CDR3 nucleotides are TGTGCCAGCAGCTTAGGGACAGGGATAGGGGAGACCCAGTACTTC. Protein sequence: CASSLGTGIGETQYF. J is TRBJ2-5 and V is TRBV7-3; 9 bases line up with TRBD1. The V and J ends lost 2 bases and 5 bases, in that order; junction bases with no gene match: 6. Germline V gene sequence: CDR1 SGHTA, CDR2 FQGTGA. The CDR3 loop spans 15 amino acids.

The chain carries TRBV9 and TRBJ1-5; D unresolved. The CDR3 runs to 13 residues. CDR1 and CDR2 (germline): SGDLS, YYNGEE. Trimming pared 0 bases from V and 5 bases from J, leaving 6 bases between. The CDR3 reads CASSVAQDQPQHF. In nucleotides, the CDR3 is TGTGCCAGCAGCGTAGCTCAGGATCAGCCCCAGCATTTT.

This clonotype was recorded at least ten times. This sequence joins TRBV7-9 and TRBJ2-3, with D possibly TRBD2 on 7 matching bases. V lost 5 bases, J lost 6 bases, and 9 bases lay in between. The CDR3 runs 12 residues. From germline, CDR1 is SEHNR and CDR2 FQNEAQ (reference sequence). CDR3 DNA: TGTGCCAGCAGCCGGGGGGCGGATACGCAGTATTTT. Translation: CASSRGADTQYF.

This clonotype was seen repeatedly, ten times or more. The rearrangement links TRBV2 to TRBJ1-2; D perhaps matches TRBD1 (5 bases). Trimming left V 4 bases short and J 0 bases short, with 6 bases between. Germline assignment: CDR1 SNHLY and CDR2 FYNNEI. The CDR3 length is 13 residues. The CDR3 loop reads CASSATANYGYTF. DNA of the CDR3: TGTGCCAGCAGTGCGACAGCTAACTATGGCTACACCTTC. The full variable domain, completed using reference TRBV2 and TRBJ1-2, is EPEVTQTPSHQVTQMGQEVILRCVPISNHLYFYWYRQILGQKVEFLVSFYNNEISEKSEIFDDQFSVERPDGSNFTLKIRSTKLEDSAMYFCASSATANYGYTFGSGTRLTVV.

Only one count was recorded for this clonotype. The V and J genes are TRBV6-2 or TRBV6-3 and TRBJ2-1; 15 nucleotides line up with TRBD2. Per the germline V gene, CDR1 is MNHEY and CDR2 is SVGEGT. J gave up 2 bases and V 6 bases, and 2 bases lay outside the gene matches. The CDR3 loop spans 16 amino acids. The CDR3 DNA reads TGTGCCAGCAGAAGGACTAGCGGGGGGGCCTACAATGAGCAGTTCTTC. This sequence encodes CASRRTSGGAYNEQFF.